What follows describes a single TCR beta chain. What it binds is unknown. The method was immunoSEQ multiplex PCR; TCRdb's version includes in-frame clones alone and lacks a portion of them. The data show fewer than 150,000 clones, about 93% seen once. These data belong to a study of T cell responses to AZD1222 COVID-19 vaccine. Study findings and constraints: Vaccination with two AZD1222 doses was followed by a rise in Spike-specific TCR breadth and depth. Among vaccine-associated CD4 TCRs, coverage spanned spike, with dominance at 160-218 and 743-854. Recipients of AZD1222 seropositive at baseline numbered only five or six. Possibly, clonal diversity was underestimated; donors were largely white British and included more females.

Germline CDR1 reads ENHRY; CDR2 reads SYGVKD. The V end was cut by 8 bases, the J end by 4 bases, with 15 bases between. This CDR3 is 14 amino acids long. The sample consisted of peripheral blood, taken on day 0 of AZD1222 vaccination. The chain carries TRBV10-3 and TRBJ1-3, with D uncertain. The TCR was taken from an adult in good health. The CDR3 reads CAIGSTLMGNTIYF. Written as DNA, the CDR3 is TGTGCCATCGGTTCGACTTTGATGGGAAACACCATATATTTT.